Each of the 15 T cell receptor beta chains below was sequenced from the same sample in a study of cytomegalovirus exposure and HLA in healthy donors. The PCR used 60 Vbeta and 13 Jbeta primers. The assay was immunoSEQ multiplex PCR, and TCRdb's table has in-frame clones only and misses some. The sample shows around 140,000 clones, roughly 80% of them seen only once. Material for sequencing was PBMCs. The receptors were sampled from a man in his forties in good health and CMV-seronegative.

This chain connects TRBV5-6 to TRBJ2-5; possible D gene TRBD2, 6 bases. The J call may not be correct, given that the DNA end is closer to TRBJ2-7. Germline loops: CDR1 SGHDT, CDR2 YYEEEE. This CDR3 is built from 16 residues. Written as DNA, the CDR3 is TGTGCCAGCAGCCCCGGGTCTAGCGCGAGCTCCTACGAGCAGTACTTC. Translation: CASSPGSSASSYEQYF.

This clone appeared a few times. This chain links TRBV5-1 with TRBJ2-5; D remains unclear. V was cut by 0 bases and J by 3 bases, with 6 bases left in between. Germline V gives CDR1 SGHRS, CDR2 YFSETQ. This CDR3 spans 13 amino acids. CDR3 DNA sequence: TGCGCCAGCAGCTTGGGCTACGAAGAGACCCAGTACTTC. Its translation is CASSLGYEETQYF.

The chain employs TRBV11-3 and TRBJ1-4; D call uncertain. From germline, CDR1 is SGHNT and CDR2 YENEEA. With 1 base removed from V and 5 bases from J, the gap between germline ends came to 11 bases. This CDR3 has 15 residues. The CDR3 DNA sequence: TGTGCCAGCAGCTTAGTGTTGACATCCAATGAAAAACTGTTTTTT. This codes for CASSLVLTSNEKLFF. The variable domain in full, with the rest retrieved from reference TRBV11-3 and TRBJ1-4, is EAGVVQSPRYKIIEKKQPVAFWCNPISGHNTLYWYLQNLGQGPELLIRYENEEAVDDSQLPKDRFSAERLKGVDSTLKIQPAELGDSAVYLCASSLVLTSNEKLFFGSGTQLSVL.

This chain uses TRBV4-3 with TRBJ2-5; D may be TRBD1 (5 bases). Matching the DNA end better, TRBJ2-7 makes the J call doubtful. CDR3 length equals 15 residues. From germline, CDR1 is LGHNA and CDR2 YSLEER. CDR3: CASSQDRQGPYEQYF. In DNA, the CDR3 is TGCGCCAGCAGCCAAGATAGGCAGGGTCCCTACGAGCAGTACTTC.

The chain couples TRBV28 to TRBJ1-2, with 7 bases identical to TRBD1. The CDR3 covers 13 residues. Trimming took 6 bases from V and 4 from J; bases not matched to a gene: 5. Germline CDR1 reads MDHEN; CDR2 reads SYDVKM. The CDR3 DNA reads as TGTGCCAGCAGACCAGACAGGGTCTATGGCTACACCTTC. This sequence encodes CASRPDRVYGYTF.

The chain employs TRBV6-5 and TRBJ2-2, with TRBD2 matching 11 bases. The CDR3 covers 15 residues. CDR1 MNHEY and CDR2 SVGAGI come from the germline V gene. The V gene end was trimmed by 7 bases and the J gene end by 7 bases; junction bases not matched to a gene: 8. The CDR3: CASNKLAGAVGELFF. The CDR3 nucleotides read TGTGCCAGCAACAAACTAGCGGGGGCCGTCGGGGAGCTGTTTTTT.

This clone has just a few counts. The gene calls are TRBV10-1 and TRBJ1-1, with D possibly being TRBD1 (5 bases). Germline loops: CDR1 WNHNN, CDR2 SYGVQD (reference sequence). CDR3 length: 15 residues. V was trimmed by 7 bases and J by 1 base, leaving 16 bases between them. CDR3 loop: CASIRAGLRNTEAFF. The CDR3 DNA follows: TGCGCCAGCATCAGGGCGGGACTCAGGAACACTGAAGCTTTCTTT.

The chain employs TRBV18 and TRBJ2-7; TRBD1 matches at 11 bases. The germline V gene encodes CDR1 KGHSH and CDR2 LQKENI. The CDR3 is made up of 15 amino acids. The junction had 4 bases not matched to a gene; V was cut back by 3 bases and J by 3 bases. Written as DNA, the CDR3 is TGTGCCAGCTCACCGGCCGGGACAGGGGGCTACGAGCAGTACTTC. The encoded protein is CASSPAGTGGYEQYF.

The table lists this clone with a few counts. The same CDR3 arises from other DNA sequences in this sample as well. The rearrangement links TRBV5-1 to TRBJ2-5; TRBD2 aligns across 7 bases. Per germline, CDR1 SGHRS and CDR2 YFSETQ. The CDR3 consists of 13 residues. V lost 0 bases to trimming and J lost 4 bases; unmatched junction nucleotides: 0. The CDR3 spells CASSLGGGETQYF. In DNA form, the CDR3 reads TGCGCCAGCAGCTTGGGCGGGGGAGAGACCCAGTACTTC.

The chain recombines TRBV7-8 with TRBJ2-5, with D unclear. The DNA end lines up better with TRBJ2-7; the J call may be wrong. The CDR3 has 15 amino acids. Germline V lookup: CDR1 SGHVS, CDR2 FQNEAQ. CDR3 in amino acids: CASSLMSAEAYEQYF. CDR3 coding DNA: TGTGCCAGCAGCTTAATGTCCGCTGAGGCGTACGAGCAGTACTTC.

The CDR3 sequence is CASKGQAHSNQPQHF. The CDR3 region has the DNA TGTGCCAGCAAAGGACAGGCCCATAGCAATCAGCCCCAGCATTTT. The gene calls are TRBV6-6 and TRBJ1-5, with TRBD1 matching 7 bases. The germline gives CDR1 MNHNY, CDR2 SVGAGI (reference sequence). J lost 0 bases, V lost 7 bases, and 6 bases had no gene match. This CDR3 has 15 amino acids.

V gene TRBV2 combines with J gene TRBJ2-5, with TRBD1 as a possible D gene (5 bases). Trimming removed 7 bases at V and 5 bases at J, with 14 bases between. The length of the CDR3 is 13 residues. Germline-derived CDR1 and CDR2 are SNHLY and FYNNEI. DNA of the CDR3: TGTGCCAGCACTGGCTCCAGGGTGGAGACCCAGTACTTC. Translated: CASTGSRVETQYF.

V usage is TRBV19 and J usage is TRBJ2-3; D possibly corresponds to TRBD2 (6 bases). This CDR3 has 14 residues. Looked up from germline, CDR1 is LNHDA and CDR2 is SQIVND (reference sequence). V gave up 4 bases and J gave up 3 bases, with 11 bases separating them. The CDR3 sequence is CASSTSAVTDTQYF. CDR3 nucleotides: TGTGCCAGTAGTACTAGCGCGGTAACAGATACGCAGTATTTT.

The chain carries TRBV30 and TRBJ2-5, with 9 bases identical to TRBD1. The J call is in doubt because the DNA end fits TRBJ2-7 better. Germline CDR1 is GTSNPN and CDR2 is SVGIG (reference sequence). The CDR3 length is 16 residues. DNA for the CDR3: TGTGCCTGCTCTCGGGTGTTACAGGGGGCGCGGGGCGAGCAGTACTTC. Protein: CACSRVLQGARGEQYF.

Only one count was recorded for this clone. Other DNA sequences in the same sample also yield this CDR3. The rearrangement links TRBV20-1 to TRBJ2-1, with D hard to call. Germline-derived CDR1 and CDR2 are DFQATT and SNEGSKA (reference sequence). The V end was cut by 6 bases, the J end by 6 bases, with 6 bases between. This CDR3 is 10 amino acids long. For the CDR3, the DNA is TGCAGTGCGAGCCTCAATGAGCAGTTCTTC. It codes for CSASLNEQFF.